This T cell receptor (beta chain) was obtained from a study of T-cell reconstitution after alpha-beta-depleted transplantation in children. This CDR3 is 14 amino acids long. Deletions cut 5 bases from V and 3 bases from J, with 11 bases between. Germline V gene lookup returns CDR1 SNHLY and CDR2 FYNNEI. As it was prepared, the TCRbeta library received unique molecular identifiers. TCRdb ran MiXCR on the PCR reads and lists one entry per CDR3 protein. The sample yields about 230,000 distinct CDR3 sequences, about 9.5% seen once. The J gene is TRBJ1-5, the V gene TRBV2; unclear D gene. The sample was PBMCs from the stem cell graft donor, taken from the stem cell graft. The origin of this receptor is a human donor who donated a stem cell graft to a child with acute lymphoblastic leukemia. The CDR3 sequence is CASSKDGNNQPQHF. The CDR3 DNA sequence: TGTGCCAGCAGTAAAGACGGAAACAATCAGCCCCAGCATTTT.